The 20 T cell receptor beta chains reported below all come from one sample, sequenced in a study of shared clonotypes between healthy human individuals. CD45RO-negative, CCR7-positively selected cells formed the naive CD8 fraction, excluding terminally differentiated effector memory CD45RA+ cells. Using immunoSEQ multiplex PCR, the repertoire was profiled, and TCRdb retains in-frame clones only, with some absent. The sample carries almost 700,000 clones, about 92% recorded once. Input material: naive CD8+ T cells sorted from blood. The receptor source for this set is a man aged 30-40 years in good health.

The chain links TRBV11-2 to TRBJ2-1; 7 nucleotides match TRBD1. V was clipped by 2 bases and J by 4 bases; unmatched bases: 8. The V gene's germline CDR1 is SGHAT and CDR2 FQNNGV. The CDR3 runs 16 residues. CDR3 amino acids: CASSLQGPGQYNEQFF. The CDR3 coding sequence is TGTGCCAGCAGCTTACAAGGGCCGGGACAGTACAATGAGCAGTTCTTC.

V usage is TRBV28 and J usage is TRBJ1-2; D not resolved. The ends were cut back, 5 bases at V and 12 bases at J, with 10 bases in the middle. CDR3 length: 10 residues. Germline V CDR1 and CDR2: MDHEN, SYDVKM. The CDR3 coding sequence is TGTGCCAGCAGTGGAGTCTTCCACACCTTC. Its translation: CASSGVFHTF.

The chain couples TRBV28 to TRBJ2-2; 7 nucleotides line up with TRBD2. Germline trimming cut 6 bases from V and 4 bases from J; bases unmatched to any gene: 8. This CDR3 is 15 amino acids long. In germline, CDR1 is MDHEN, CDR2 SYDVKM. The CDR3, as DNA: TGTGCCAGCAGGCCGGGACTACAATTCACCGGGGAGCTGTTTTTT. This translates into CASRPGLQFTGELFF.

As regards this clone: At one of its ends the junction is not consistent with the germline gene, which may arise from a read error. This rearrangement joins TRBV14 to TRBJ2-7; no clear D. This CDR3 is built from 13 residues. CDR1 SGHDN and CDR2 FVKESK come from the germline V gene. The CDR3 nucleotides read TGTGCCAGCAGTCAAGAGACATATTACGAGCAGTACTTC. Amino acids: CASSQETYYEQYF.

The genes are TRBV29-1 and TRBJ1-4; 7 nucleotides line up with TRBD1. CDR3 size: 13 residues. Germline CDR1 and CDR2: SQVTM and ANQGSEA. V lost 5 bases to trimming and J lost 8 bases; unmatched junction nucleotides: 8. In DNA, the CDR3 is TGCAGCGTTCGACAGGGAAATGAAGAAAAACTGTTTTTT. Amino acid sequence: CSVRQGNEEKLFF.

The gene calls are TRBV27 and TRBJ2-1, with D possibly being TRBD2 (5 bases). The CDR3 sequence is 14 residues long. Germline V gives CDR1 MNHEY, CDR2 SMNVEV (reference sequence). V lost 5 bases and J lost 0, with 8 bases in between. The CDR3 DNA reads TGTGCCAGCAGTCGGGGATTCTCCTACAATGAGCAGTTCTTC. This encodes CASSRGFSYNEQFF.

This clone has a single count. V and J are TRBV7-9 and TRBJ2-7; 8 positions match TRBD2. V shed 2 bases and J 3 bases; nucleotides not matched to a gene: 6. The CDR3 consists of 15 residues. Per germline, CDR1 SEHNR and CDR2 FQNEAQ (reference sequence). CDR3 residues: CASSLFREGNYEQYF. The CDR3 DNA sequence: TGTGCCAGCAGCTTATTCCGGGAGGGTAACTACGAGCAGTACTTC. Combining the CDR3 with reference TRBV7-9 and TRBJ2-7 gives the whole variable domain DTGVSQNPRHKITKRGQNVTFRCDPISEHNRLYWYRQTLGQGPEFLTYFQNEAQLEKSRLLSDRFSAERPKGSFSTLEIQRTEQGDSAMYLCASSLFREGNYEQYFGPGTRLTVT.

The chain combines TRBV27 with TRBJ1-1, with 7 bases identical to TRBD1. From germline, CDR1 is MNHEY and CDR2 SMNVEV (reference sequence). This CDR3 has 14 residues. The V segment lost 6 bases and the J segment 3 bases; nucleotides outside the gene matches: 7. CDR3 sequence reads: CASRKGARDTEAFF. In nucleotides, the CDR3 is TGTGCCAGCAGGAAGGGGGCGAGGGACACTGAAGCTTTCTTT.

The chain couples TRBV10-2 to TRBJ2-7; D gene uncertain. Deletions cut 0 bases from V and 0 bases from J, with 24 bases between. The length of the CDR3 is 20 residues. Per the germline V gene, CDR1 is WSHSY and CDR2 is SAAADI. CDR3 sequence reads: CASSESGRPAGSSSSYEQYF. The CDR3 nucleotides read TGCGCCAGCAGTGAGTCGGGCAGGCCAGCCGGAAGTTCAAGCTCCTACGAGCAGTACTTC.

This clone has only one observation. This chain joins TRBV29-1 and TRBJ2-7, with D unresolved. Trimming took off 4 bases at V and 6 bases at J, with 13 bases between the two ends. The CDR3 has 12 amino acids. The V gene's germline CDR1 is SQVTM and CDR2 ANQGSEA. The CDR3 loop is CSVGGLFGEQYF. CDR3 bases: TGCAGCGTTGGGGGTCTATTTGGCGAGCAGTACTTC.

The CDR3 sequence is CASSLRDKLTYEQYF. In nucleotides, the CDR3 is TGTGCCAGCAGCCTACGGGACAAATTGACCTACGAGCAGTACTTC. The chain couples TRBV5-5 to TRBJ2-7, with a possible D match to TRBD1 (6 bases). CDR3 length: 15 amino acids. Germline V lookup: CDR1 SGHKS, CDR2 YYEKEE (reference sequence). Trimming removed 4 bases from V and 2 bases from J, with 16 bases in between.

The chain has TRBV7-3 and TRBJ2-2, with TRBD2 identical over 11 bases. Germline values: CDR1 SGHTA, CDR2 FQGTGA. CDR3 length: 17 amino acids. V was pared by 4 bases and J by 6 bases, with 10 bases of the junction left unmatched. CDR3 region: CASSSPTSGSLPGELFF. DNA of the CDR3: TGTGCCAGCAGCTCGCCCACTAGCGGGAGTCTTCCCGGGGAGCTGTTTTTT.

This sequence joins TRBV19 and TRBJ1-4, with D perhaps TRBD1 (5 bases). From germline, CDR1 is LNHDA and CDR2 SQIVND (reference sequence). Trimming removed 5 bases at V and 0 bases at J, with 7 bases between. The CDR3 consists of 14 residues. CDR3 in amino acids: CASSPRATNEKLFF. In nucleotides, the CDR3 is TGTGCCAGTAGTCCCAGGGCAACTAATGAAAAACTGTTTTTT.

The V and J genes are TRBV4-1 and TRBJ2-7; perhaps TRBD2 as D (5 bases). Germline V lookup: CDR1 MGHRA, CDR2 YSYEKL. V lost 4 bases, J lost 2 bases, and 9 bases lay in between. The CDR3 covers 13 residues. CDR3 DNA sequence: TGCGCCAGCAGCCTCGGACTGGCCTACGAGCAGTACTTC. It is translated as CASSLGLAYEQYF.

This rearrangement joins TRBV19 to TRBJ2-6; TRBD2 might be the D (5 bases). Germline V gene data show CDR1 as LNHDA and CDR2 as SQIVND (reference sequence). V gave up 6 bases and J gave up 0 bases, with 18 bases separating them. This CDR3 is built from 18 residues. CDR3 protein: CASSTNGVTFSGANVLTF. CDR3 bases: TGTGCCAGTAGCACCAACGGGGTCACCTTCTCTGGGGCCAACGTCCTGACTTTC.

This chain connects TRBV7-9 to TRBJ1-4, with a tentative D call TRBD1 (6 bases). The CDR3 spans 15 residues. The germline CDR1 and CDR2 sequences are SEHNR and FQNEAQ (reference sequence). V gave up 6 bases and J gave up 7 bases, with 18 bases separating them. The CDR3 region is CASSSHRVGGEKLFF. The CDR3, as DNA: TGTGCCAGCAGTTCCCACAGGGTGGGAGGTGAAAAACTGTTTTTT. Full variable domain (outside the CDR3, taken from reference TRBV7-9 and TRBJ1-4): DTGVSQNPRHKITKRGQNVTFRCDPISEHNRLYWYRQTLGQGPEFLTYFQNEAQLEKSRLLSDRFSAERPKGSFSTLEIQRTEQGDSAMYLCASSSHRVGGEKLFFGSGTQLSVL.

This rearrangement joins TRBV27 to TRBJ2-3; no firm D call. CDR3 length: 12 residues. Germline V gene lookup returns CDR1 MNHEY and CDR2 SMNVEV (reference sequence). V dropped 4 bases and J dropped 4 bases, with 6 bases sitting between them. CDR3 DNA sequence: TGTGCCAGCAGTTCTAGAGCAGATACGCAGTATTTT. It is translated as CASSSRADTQYF.

The chain has TRBV7-8 and TRBJ2-7, with D perhaps TRBD2 (5 bases). Per germline, CDR1 SGHVS and CDR2 FQNEAQ. With 4 bases removed from V and 3 bases from J, the gap between germline ends came to 16 bases. This CDR3 is 15 amino acids long. The CDR3, as DNA: TGTGCCAGCAGCTCCTGGTCATCGGGGAACTACGAGCAGTACTTC. As protein: CASSSWSSGNYEQYF.

The V gene is TRBV10-1, the J gene TRBJ1-3; TRBD1 agrees at 7 bases. V dropped 6 bases and J dropped 3; count of bases not matched to a gene: 8. The CDR3 covers 15 residues. Germline V CDR1 and CDR2: WNHNN, SYGVQD (reference sequence). CDR3 sequence reads: CASSLDRTHGNTIYF. CDR3 bases: TGCGCCAGCAGCCTGGACAGGACTCATGGAAACACCATATATTTT.

This chain joins TRBV10-1 and TRBJ2-1; TRBD1 matches at 11 bases. The trim removed 0 bases at V and 2 bases at J, leaving 3 bases unmatched. Germline assignment: CDR1 WNHNN and CDR2 SYGVQD (reference sequence). The CDR3 is made up of 17 amino acids. CDR3 residues: CASSESGTGGPYNEQFF. The CDR3, as DNA: TGCGCCAGCAGTGAGTCCGGGACAGGGGGTCCCTACAATGAGCAGTTCTTC.